Shown below are 27 T cell receptor beta chains from a single sample sequenced in a study of CD8 T cells in Susac syndrome. RNA amounts of roughly 0.45 to 1 ug underwent reverse transcription with random hexamers. In TCRdb, the immunoSEQ multiplex PCR reads were re-called with MiXCR into one record per CDR3 protein. This sample has some 47,000 distinct CDR3 sequences, with roughly 92% found just once. The sequenced material came from CD8+ T cells from PBMCs. These receptors all stem from a human donor in good health.

J is TRBJ2-5 and V is TRBV15, with D maybe TRBD2 (6 bases). The CDR3 has 16 residues. The germline CDR1 and CDR2 sequences are LNHNV and YYDKDF (reference sequence). Trimming took 0 bases from V and 0 from J, leaving 11 bases between them. The DNA of the CDR3 is TGTGCCACCAGCAGAGATACGGAGGGAGACCAAGAGACCCAGTACTTC. This sequence encodes CATSRDTEGDQETQYF.

J is TRBJ1-5 and V is TRBV7-2; 7 bases agree with TRBD1. The trim removed 6 bases at V and 9 bases at J, leaving 8 bases unmatched. This CDR3 has 13 residues. Germline CDR1 and CDR2: SGHTA and FQGNSA. The CDR3 nucleotides read TGTGCCAGCAGTCTTGACAGGGTCTCGCCCCAGCATTTT. Translation: CASSLDRVSPQHF.

CDR3 nucleotides: TGTGCCAGCAGCCAAGAGAGAGTCCTCGAAGTAGAGCAGTACTTC. Its protein product is CASSQERVLEVEQYF. The V and J genes are TRBV3-1 and TRBJ2-7; D is undetermined. CDR1 LGHDT and CDR2 YNNKEL come from the germline V gene (reference sequence). Trimming removed 0 bases from V and 7 bases from J, with 16 bases in between. This CDR3 is 15 amino acids long.

This chain joins TRBV3-1 and TRBJ2-5; D may match TRBD1 or TRBD2 (5 bases each). V was pared by 2 bases and J by 1 base, with 11 bases between. Germline-derived CDR1 and CDR2 are LGHDT and YNNKEL (reference sequence). This CDR3 comprises 15 residues. CDR3 DNA sequence: TGTGCCAGCAGCCAATCATGGGGGACCCAAGAGACCCAGTACTTC. Translated, it gives CASSQSWGTQETQYF.

The V call is TRBV7-9, the J call TRBJ1-2; TRBD1 agrees at 7 bases. The germline V gene encodes CDR1 SEHNR and CDR2 FQNEAQ (reference sequence). The CDR3 contains 15 residues. The junction had 10 bases not matched to a gene; V was cut back by 5 bases and J by 4 bases. CDR3 amino acids: CASSTRTGDGYGYTF. The CDR3 nucleotides are TGTGCCAGCAGCACTAGGACAGGAGATGGCTATGGCTACACCTTC. Using reference TRBV7-9 and TRBJ1-2 for the parts outside the CDR3, the full variable domain is DTGVSQNPRHKITKRGQNVTFRCDPISEHNRLYWYRQTLGQGPEFLTYFQNEAQLEKSRLLSDRFSAERPKGSFSTLEIQRTEQGDSAMYLCASSTRTGDGYGYTFGSGTRLTVV.

This clonotype was counted a few times. The rearrangement joins TRBV13 to TRBJ2-1, with TRBD2 matching 8 bases. Trimming cost V 5 bases and J 4 bases; bases outside gene matches: 4. The CDR3 extends over 14 amino acids. Germline loops: CDR1 PRHDT, CDR2 FYEKMQ (reference sequence). CDR3 DNA: TGTGCCAGCAGCCTTACGGGGGGGTACAATGAGCAGTTCTTC. Residues: CASSLTGGYNEQFF.

This chain joins TRBV14 and TRBJ2-1, with 7 nucleotides matching TRBD2. Germline loops: CDR1 SGHDN, CDR2 FVKESK. CDR3 length: 15 amino acids. Unmatched junction bases numbered 8, after V lost 1 base and J lost 8 bases. Here the CDR3 reads CASSQVLAGADEQFF. In DNA, the CDR3 is TGTGCCAGCAGCCAAGTACTGGCGGGAGCGGATGAGCAGTTCTTC.

This clonotype was recorded only once. The gene calls are TRBV12-3 or TRBV12-4 and TRBJ1-1; perhaps TRBD1 as D (6 bases). CDR3 length equals 11 residues. The V end was cut by 7 bases, the J end by 8 bases, with 11 bases between. CDR3 loop: CASTRGGEAFF. CDR3 nucleotides: TGTGCCAGCACTCGAGGGGGGGAAGCTTTCTTT.

The chain joins TRBV7-9 to TRBJ2-7; D call uncertain. The CDR3 is 14 residues long. The V gene lost 5 bases and the J gene lost 1 base, with 12 bases spanning the gap. The germline CDR1 and CDR2 sequences are SEHNR and FQNEAQ (reference sequence). As DNA, the CDR3 is TGTGCCAGCAGCCCAGACTTGCATTCCTACGAGCAGTACTTC. This codes for CASSPDLHSYEQYF.

The chain is built from TRBV5-1 and TRBJ2-1; 11 nucleotides agree with TRBD2. The CDR3 has 17 residues. The germline CDR1 and CDR2 sequences are SGHRS and YFSETQ. V lost 4 bases and J lost 9; bases outside the gene matches: 15. CDR3 DNA sequence: TGCGCCAGCAGCCCTATTACTAGCGGGAGTATCGTGGTTGAGCAGTTCTTC. It is translated as CASSPITSGSIVVEQFF.

The chain combines TRBV2 with TRBJ1-5; D remains unclear. The CDR3 runs 14 residues. Germline V CDR1 and CDR2: SNHLY, FYNNEI. Trimming shortened V by 2 bases and J by 0 bases, and 5 bases separated the two germline ends. CDR3 coding DNA: TGTGCCAGCAGTGAATACGGTAGCAATCAGCCCCAGCATTTT. This gives the protein CASSEYGSNQPQHF.

The rearrangement joins TRBV13 to TRBJ2-7; TRBD1 matches at 8 bases. The ends lost 5 bases at V and 7 bases at J; junction bases unmatched: 4. Germline V lookup: CDR1 PRHDT, CDR2 FYEKMQ (reference sequence). This CDR3 contains 12 residues. CDR3 nucleotides: TGTGCCAGCAGCATACAGGGGGATGAGCAGTACTTC. Residues: CASSIQGDEQYF.

This chain connects TRBV2 to TRBJ1-4; D perhaps matches TRBD1 (5 bases). Germline V gene sequence: CDR1 SNHLY, CDR2 FYNNEI. V lost 4 bases and J 0 bases, leaving 27 bases between the germline ends. The CDR3 covers 21 residues. The CDR3 coding sequence is TGTGCCAGCAGTGCGACGCTTGGGGGGGTATCGGCAAGCGCAACTAATGAAAAACTGTTTTTT. It encodes CASSATLGGVSASATNEKLFF. Full variable domain (missing parts from reference TRBV2 and TRBJ1-4): EPEVTQTPSHQVTQMGQEVILRCVPISNHLYFYWYRQILGQKVEFLVSFYNNEISEKSEIFDDQFSVERPDGSNFTLKIRSTKLEDSAMYFCASSATLGGVSASATNEKLFFGSGTQLSVL.

CDR3 protein: CAWSAAAGAGANVLTF. As DNA, the CDR3 is TGTGCCTGGAGTGCCGCCGCGGGGGCTGGGGCCAACGTCCTGACTTTC. The rearrangement uses TRBV30 and TRBJ2-6; TRBD2 aligns across 7 bases. Germline V gives CDR1 GTSNPN, CDR2 SVGIG (reference sequence). V dropped 1 base and J dropped 2; count of bases not matched to a gene: 5. CDR3 length equals 16 residues.

The chain uses TRBV19 and TRBJ1-1; D perhaps matches TRBD1 (5 bases). Trimming shortened V by 3 bases and J by 3 bases, and 11 bases separated the two germline ends. The CDR3 has 14 residues. The V gene's germline CDR1 is LNHDA and CDR2 SQIVND (reference sequence). CDR3 in DNA: TGTGCCAGTAGTATCGGGCAGGGATACACTGAAGCTTTCTTT. Protein: CASSIGQGYTEAFF.

J is TRBJ2-1 and V is TRBV7-2; 11 nucleotides line up with TRBD1. V dropped 5 bases and J dropped 1; count of bases not matched to a gene: 7. CDR3 length equals 17 residues. CDR1 SGHTA and CDR2 FQGNSA come from the germline V gene. The CDR3 sequence: CASSLGQGAISYNEQFF. Written as DNA, the CDR3 is TGTGCCAGCAGCCTAGGACAGGGGGCAATATCCTACAATGAGCAGTTCTTC.

CDR3 DNA sequence: TGCGCCAGCAGCCAGGACCGACAGGGCCCGTACGAGCAGTACTTC. Its translation is CASSQDRQGPYEQYF. The chain uses TRBV5-1 and TRBJ2-7; 7 bases fit TRBD1. The CDR3 extends over 15 amino acids. V was pared by 4 bases and J by 4 bases, with 11 bases of the junction left unmatched. Germline V gene lookup returns CDR1 SGHRS and CDR2 YFSETQ.

This sequence joins TRBV19 and TRBJ2-2; D gene uncertain. From germline, CDR1 is LNHDA and CDR2 SQIVND (reference sequence). This CDR3 spans 13 amino acids. With 4 bases removed from V and 2 bases from J, the gap between germline ends came to 5 bases. The CDR3: CASSTPNTGELFF. In DNA form, the CDR3 reads TGTGCCAGTAGTACTCCCAACACCGGGGAGCTGTTTTTT.

The J gene is TRBJ2-7, the V gene TRBV28; tentatively, D is TRBD1 (5 bases). V lost 4 bases and J lost 0, with 10 bases in between. Germline V CDR1 and CDR2: MDHEN, SYDVKM. This CDR3 region has 14 residues. The CDR3 here is CASSWGFSSYEQYF. The CDR3, as DNA: TGTGCCAGCAGTTGGGGCTTTAGCTCCTACGAGCAGTACTTC.

The chain uses TRBV5-1 and TRBJ2-1; 15 nucleotides line up with TRBD2. Unmatched junction bases numbered 7, after V lost 3 bases and J lost 0 bases. Germline CDR1 reads SGHRS; CDR2 reads YFSETQ. This CDR3 is built from 19 residues. The CDR3 loop is CASSWGTSGRPSSYNEQFF. The CDR3 DNA reads TGCGCCAGCAGCTGGGGGACTAGCGGGAGGCCGAGCTCCTACAATGAGCAGTTCTTC. Using reference TRBV5-1 and TRBJ2-1 for the parts outside the CDR3, the full variable domain is KAGVTQTPRYLIKTRGQQVTLSCSPISGHRSVSWYQQTPGQGLQFLFEYFSETQRNKGNFPGRFSGRQFSNSRSEMNVSTLELGDSALYLCASSWGTSGRPSSYNEQFFGPGTRLTVL.

The CDR3 is CASSFNRGRGYTF. As DNA, the CDR3 is TGTGCCAGCAGCTTTAACAGGGGGCGAGGCTACACCTTC. V usage is TRBV7-9 and J usage is TRBJ1-2, with TRBD1 matching over 9 bases. The V and J ends lost 3 bases and 8 bases, in that order; junction bases with no gene match: 4. This CDR3 comprises 13 residues. Germline-derived CDR1 and CDR2 are SEHNR and FQNEAQ (reference sequence).

The CDR3 nucleotides read TGTGCCAGCGGTGGCCAGTACTATGGCTACACCTTC. Amino acids: CASGGQYYGYTF. V is TRBV27 and J is TRBJ1-2, with D unresolved. The germline V gene has CDR1 MNHEY and CDR2 SMNVEV (reference sequence). V shed 8 bases and J shed 3 bases, with 10 bases lying between them. The CDR3 extends over 12 amino acids.

V usage is TRBV2 and J usage is TRBJ1-3; D may be TRBD1 (5 bases). V was pared by 6 bases and J by 4 bases, with 16 bases between. The CDR3 covers 15 residues. CDR1 and CDR2 (germline): SNHLY, FYNNEI. CDR3 coding DNA: TGTGCCAGCAGGGATCCGGGACCCAGGGGAAACACCATATATTTT. This gives the protein CASRDPGPRGNTIYF.

This rearrangement joins TRBV6-5 to TRBJ1-1; unclear D gene. Per the germline V gene, CDR1 is MNHEY and CDR2 is SVGAGI. The CDR3 has 11 amino acids. Trimming shortened V by 2 bases and J by 11 bases, and 9 bases separated the two germline ends. This CDR3 reads CASSYDSPAFF. The CDR3 coding sequence is TGTGCCAGCAGTTACGATTCCCCGGCTTTCTTT.

The chain uses TRBV6-5 and TRBJ2-1, with a tentative D call TRBD1 (6 bases). Trimming removed 1 base from V and 15 bases from J, with 13 bases in between. The length of the CDR3 is 12 residues. Germline V gene lookup returns CDR1 MNHEY and CDR2 SVGAGI. This CDR3 is CASSYYGGAVFF. The DNA for the CDR3 is TGTGCCAGCAGTTACTATGGGGGCGCCGTGTTCTTC.

V and J are TRBV3-1 and TRBJ1-5, with a tentative D call TRBD1 (5 bases). There are 15 residues in the CDR3. CDR1 is LGHDT, CDR2 YNNKEL, per germline (reference sequence). Trimming stripped 3 bases from V and 1 base from J, with 10 bases between. Here the CDR3 reads CASSQGRASNQPQHF. CDR3 DNA sequence: TGTGCCAGCAGCCAGGGCAGGGCAAGCAATCAGCCCCAGCATTTT.

The chain couples TRBV11-2 to TRBJ2-1; 13 bases map to TRBD2. V dropped 2 bases and J dropped 8; count of bases not matched to a gene: 9. The CDR3 has 17 amino acids. Germline loops: CDR1 SGHAT, CDR2 FQNNGV. The CDR3 here is CASSLTSLAGGPYEQFF. CDR3 DNA: TGTGCCAGCAGCTTAACCTCACTAGCGGGAGGGCCCTATGAGCAGTTCTTC.